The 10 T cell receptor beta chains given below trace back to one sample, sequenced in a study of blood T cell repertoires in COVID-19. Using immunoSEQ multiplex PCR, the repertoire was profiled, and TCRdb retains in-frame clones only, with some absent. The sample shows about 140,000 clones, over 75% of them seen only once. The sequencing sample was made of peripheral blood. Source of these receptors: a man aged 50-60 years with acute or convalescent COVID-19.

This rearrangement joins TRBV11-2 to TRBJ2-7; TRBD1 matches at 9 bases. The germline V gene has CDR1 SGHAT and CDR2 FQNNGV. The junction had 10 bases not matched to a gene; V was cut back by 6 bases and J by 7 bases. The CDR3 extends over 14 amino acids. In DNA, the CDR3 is TGTGCCAGCAGACCGGACAGGGGATGGAGAGAGCAGTACTTC. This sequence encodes CASRPDRGWREQYF.

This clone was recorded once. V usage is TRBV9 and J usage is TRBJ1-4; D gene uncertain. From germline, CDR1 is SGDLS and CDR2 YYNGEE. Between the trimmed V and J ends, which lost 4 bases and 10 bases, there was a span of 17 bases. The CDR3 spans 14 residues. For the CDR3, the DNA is TGTGCCAGCAGCACGGGTCCGGGCGGAGGAAAACTGTTTTTT. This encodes CASSTGPGGGKLFF. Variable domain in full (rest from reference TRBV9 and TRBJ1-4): DSGVTQTPKHLITATGQRVTLRCSPRSGDLSVYWYQQSLDQGLQFLIQYYNGEERAKGNILERFSAQQFPDLHSELNLSSLELGDSALYFCASSTGPGGGKLFFGSGTQLSVL.

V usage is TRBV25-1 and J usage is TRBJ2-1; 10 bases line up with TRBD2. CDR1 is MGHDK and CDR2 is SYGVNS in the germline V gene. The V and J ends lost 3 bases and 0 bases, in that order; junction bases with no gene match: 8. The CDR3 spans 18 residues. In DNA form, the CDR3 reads TGTGCCAGCAGTGATCTCCAGTCTAGCGGGAGCTCCTACAATGAGCAGTTCTTC. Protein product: CASSDLQSSGSSYNEQFF.

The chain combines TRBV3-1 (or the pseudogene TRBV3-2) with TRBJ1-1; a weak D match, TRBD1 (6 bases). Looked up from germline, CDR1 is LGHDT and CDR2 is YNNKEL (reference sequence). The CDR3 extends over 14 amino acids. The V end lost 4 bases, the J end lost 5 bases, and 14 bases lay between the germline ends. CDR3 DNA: TGTGCCAGCAGCCCCACGGGGGGGGCGACTGAAGCTTTCTTT. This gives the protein CASSPTGGATEAFF.

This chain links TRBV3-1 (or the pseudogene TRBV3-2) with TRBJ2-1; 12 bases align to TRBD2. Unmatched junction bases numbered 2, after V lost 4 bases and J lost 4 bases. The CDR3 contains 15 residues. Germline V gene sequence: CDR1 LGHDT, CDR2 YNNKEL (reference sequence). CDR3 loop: CASSPGLAGYNEQFF. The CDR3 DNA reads TGTGCCAGCAGCCCCGGACTAGCGGGGTACAATGAGCAGTTCTTC.

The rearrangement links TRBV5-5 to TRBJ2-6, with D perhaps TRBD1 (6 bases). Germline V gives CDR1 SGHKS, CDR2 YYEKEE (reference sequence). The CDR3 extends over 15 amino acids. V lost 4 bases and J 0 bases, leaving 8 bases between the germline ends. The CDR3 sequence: CASSDRSSGANVLTF. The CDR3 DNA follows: TGTGCCAGCAGCGACAGGAGCTCTGGGGCCAACGTCCTGACTTTC.

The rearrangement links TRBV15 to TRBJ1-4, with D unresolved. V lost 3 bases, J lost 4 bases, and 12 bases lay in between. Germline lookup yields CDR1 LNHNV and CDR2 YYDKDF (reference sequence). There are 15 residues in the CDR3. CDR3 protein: CATSREGRGNEKLFF. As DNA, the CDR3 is TGTGCCACCAGCAGGGAGGGCAGAGGTAATGAAAAACTGTTTTTT.

CDR3 sequence (DNA): TGTGCCAGCAGCCAAGATGGGACAGGGAACTACGAGCAGTACTTC. Protein: CASSQDGTGNYEQYF. The chain combines TRBV4-2 with TRBJ2-7, with 9 bases aligning to TRBD1. CDR1 is LGHNA, CDR2 YNFKEQ, per germline. V trimming: 0 bases; J trimming: 3 bases; junction bases outside the gene matches: 3. The CDR3 extends over 15 amino acids.

The CDR3 DNA sequence: TGCGCCAGCAGCCAAGATCCTAGAGTGGGGCGATTCACCGGGGAGCTGTTTTTT. Translated: CASSQDPRVGRFTGELFF. V is TRBV4-1 and J is TRBJ2-2; D is possibly TRBD1 (5 bases). The CDR3 has 18 residues. CDR1 and CDR2 from the germline V gene are MGHRA and YSYEKL. V was cut by 0 bases and J by 4 bases, with 18 bases left in between.

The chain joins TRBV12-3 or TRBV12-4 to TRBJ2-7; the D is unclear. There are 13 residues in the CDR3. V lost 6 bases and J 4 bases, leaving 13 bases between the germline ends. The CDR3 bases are TGTGCCAGCAGGTCCGGAACACAGTACGAGCAGTACTTC. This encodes CASRSGTQYEQYF.